This T cell receptor beta chain was captured by sequencing in a study of T cell repertoires in ileal Crohn's disease. Concerning this clone: Its antigen is not identified.

CDR1 is SGDLS and CDR2 is YYNGEE in the germline V gene. Trimming removed 2 bases from V and 4 bases from J, with 10 bases in between. CDR3 size: 15 residues. Stated time point: neoterminal ileum biopsy at postoperative endoscopy, about 6 months after surgery. Notes on the study in general: Endoscopy was done a median around 6.9 months after surgery.

The assay was immunoSEQ multiplex PCR, and TCRdb's table has in-frame clones only and misses some. The sample has around 13,000 clones, just under 80% seen once; the top ten hold roughly 4.7%. Source material: ileal tissue. This chain connects TRBV9 to TRBJ2-6; D remains unclear. The clonotype comes from an adult with Crohn's disease. CDR3 region: CASSVVSQGANVLTF. CDR3 sequence (DNA): TGTGCCAGCAGCGTGGTCAGTCAGGGGGCCAACGTCCTGACTTTC. The full variable domain, with the rest looked up from reference TRBV9 and TRBJ2-6, is DSGVTQTPKHLITATGQRVTLRCSPRSGDLSVYWYQQSLDQGLQFLIQYYNGEERAKGNILERFSAQQFPDLHSELNLSSLELGDSALYFCASSVVSQGANVLTFGAGSRLTVL.